These 26 T cell receptor beta chains were sequenced from one sample in a study of shared clonotypes between healthy human individuals. TCRdb keeps only in-frame clones here, not all; method: immunoSEQ multiplex PCR. This sample has 2.3 million or so clones; more than 80% occur once, and the top ten carry 0.39%. Material for sequencing was naive CD4+ T cells from PBMCs. This sample's subset: CD45RA+ positively selected. These receptors all come from a man between 18 and 35 years old in good health. Some clones in this sample may be carry-over from other donors' samples.

The rearrangement links TRBV6-6 to TRBJ2-7; 11 bases match TRBD1. The V gene's germline CDR1 is MNHNY and CDR2 SVGAGI (reference sequence). The CDR3 runs to 16 residues. V shed 3 bases and J 0 bases; nucleotides not matched to a gene: 4. CDR3 bases: TGTGCCAGCAGTTATTGGACAGGGGGCGCCTCCTACGAGCAGTACTTC. The encoded protein is CASSYWTGGASYEQYF.

The table lists this clone with a count of one. The chain employs TRBV6-5 and TRBJ1-1; D is perhaps TRBD1 (6 bases). V lost 3 bases, J lost 0 bases, and 11 bases lay in between. The CDR3 is 15 residues long. Germline CDR1 reads MNHEY; CDR2 reads SVGAGI. CDR3 DNA sequence: TGTGCCAGCAGTTATGTTGGGACACTGAACACTGAAGCTTTCTTT. As protein: CASSYVGTLNTEAFF.

A single count supports this clone. V and J are TRBV15 and TRBJ2-7; D remains ambiguous. The V and J ends lost 3 bases and 3 bases respectively, with 12 bases between them. This CDR3 is 14 amino acids long. Germline V gene lookup returns CDR1 LNHNV and CDR2 YYDKDF (reference sequence). The CDR3 DNA is TGTGCCACCAGCAGCGGCTTGAGAGTCTACGAGCAGTACTTC. As protein: CATSSGLRVYEQYF.

This rearrangement joins TRBV7-2 to TRBJ1-5; 7 nucleotides align to TRBD1. The CDR3 runs 15 residues. The trim removed 3 bases at V and 4 bases at J, leaving 6 bases unmatched. Germline CDR1 and CDR2: SGHTA and FQGNSA. CDR3 nucleotides: TGTGCCAGCAGCTTTTCAGGGACAGTGAATCAGCCCCAGCATTTT. Translation gives CASSFSGTVNQPQHF.

This chain connects TRBV27 to TRBJ2-3, with TRBD2 identical over 14 bases. Germline CDR1 and CDR2: MNHEY and SMNVEV (reference sequence). The J segment lost 4 bases and the V segment lost 5 bases, leaving 11 bases of the junction unmatched. CDR3 length: 18 amino acids. The CDR3 spells CASSPRSPGLAGADTQYF. DNA for the CDR3: TGTGCCAGCAGTCCCAGGTCCCCGGGACTAGCGGGAGCAGATACGCAGTATTTT.

The chain carries TRBV7-3 and TRBJ2-1; D uncertain. V lost 5 bases to trimming and J lost 10 bases, with 24 bases between them. This CDR3 contains 16 residues. Germline CDR1 and CDR2: SGHTA and FQGTGA. CDR3 sequence (DNA): TGTGCCAGCAGCGCCAATGGGCCCCTCTTGGGCGGCGAGCAGTTCTTC. This translates into CASSANGPLLGGEQFF.

J is TRBJ1-1 and V is TRBV28; the D gene is possibly TRBD1 (6 bases). CDR3 size: 13 residues. From germline, CDR1 is MDHEN and CDR2 SYDVKM. V was shortened by 5 bases and J by 0 bases, with 7 bases between the two germline ends. CDR3 region: CASSQGMNTEAFF. CDR3 coding DNA: TGTGCCAGCAGTCAGGGGATGAACACTGAAGCTTTCTTT.

The chain employs TRBV28 and TRBJ1-6; 9 nucleotides align to TRBD1. With V trimmed by 4 bases and J by 10 bases, 8 bases remained unmatched. The CDR3 consists of 15 residues. CDR1 is MDHEN, CDR2 SYDVKM, per germline. CDR3: CASSSRDRVGSPLHF. CDR3 in DNA: TGTGCCAGCAGTTCCCGGGACAGGGTGGGCTCACCCCTCCACTTT.

J is TRBJ2-3 and V is TRBV5-1, with 7 bases that match TRBD2. J gave up 3 bases and V 4 bases, and 8 bases lay outside the gene matches. The CDR3 contains 15 residues. The V gene's germline CDR1 is SGHRS and CDR2 YFSETQ. The DNA of the CDR3 is TGCGCCAGCAGCAACAGCGCGGGAGCGACAGATACGCAGTATTTT. This sequence encodes CASSNSAGATDTQYF.

The J gene is TRBJ2-7, the V gene TRBV2, with 8 nucleotides matching TRBD1. Trimming cost V 3 bases and J 2 bases; bases outside gene matches: 6. This CDR3 is built from 15 residues. The germline V gene encodes CDR1 SNHLY and CDR2 FYNNEI. In nucleotides, the CDR3 is TGTGCCAGCAGTGACTGGACAGGGAGTGCCTACGAGCAGTACTTC. Translation: CASSDWTGSAYEQYF.

V usage is TRBV5-4 and J usage is TRBJ2-1; no definite D call. Trimming removed 6 bases from V and 5 bases from J, with 9 bases in between. Germline CDR1 and CDR2: SGHNT and YYREEE (reference sequence). The length of the CDR3 is 12 residues. The CDR3 DNA reads TGTGCCAGCATGGGATACAACAATGAGCAGTTCTTC. The encoded protein is CASMGYNNEQFF.

This chain joins TRBV9 and TRBJ2-2; D gene unclear. CDR1 is SGDLS and CDR2 is YYNGEE in the germline V gene. V was pared by 0 bases and J by 6 bases, with 9 bases between. The CDR3 is made up of 14 amino acids. CDR3 amino acids: CASSVVSNAGELFF. For the CDR3, the DNA is TGTGCCAGCAGCGTAGTCTCAAATGCCGGGGAGCTGTTTTTT.

CDR3 coding DNA: TGTGCCAGCAGCCCTAGCGGGAGGGCATCAGATACGCAGTATTTT. Its protein is CASSPSGRASDTQYF. The chain uses TRBV28 and TRBJ2-3, with 12 bases aligning to TRBD2. The junction had 5 bases not matched to a gene; V was cut back by 6 bases and J by 4 bases. The germline V gene encodes CDR1 MDHEN and CDR2 SYDVKM. This CDR3 is built from 15 residues. The full variable domain, in which reference TRBV28 and TRBJ2-3 provide the parts outside the CDR3, is DVKVTQSSRYLVKRTGEKVFLECVQDMDHENMFWYRQDPGLGLRLIYFSYDVKMKEKGDIPEGYSVSREKKERFSLILESASTNQTSMYLCASSPSGRASDTQYFGPGTRLTVL.

A remark on this clone: Distinct nucleotide sequences in the sample also encode this CDR3. The chain employs TRBV5-1 and TRBJ1-5, with TRBD1 matching 11 bases. The germline CDR1 and CDR2 sequences are SGHRS and YFSETQ. The V segment lost 4 bases and the J segment 4 bases; nucleotides outside the gene matches: 4. The CDR3 has 15 residues. The CDR3 region has the DNA TGCGCCAGCAGCCCAGGGACAGGGGGGAATCAGCCCCAGCATTTT. Translated: CASSPGTGGNQPQHF.

The V and J genes are TRBV5-1 and TRBJ2-2; perhaps TRBD1 as D (5 bases). Germline V lookup: CDR1 SGHRS, CDR2 YFSETQ. The CDR3 has 16 residues. V shed 4 bases and J shed 7 bases, with 20 bases lying between them. As DNA, the CDR3 is TGCGCCAGCAGCCTCCCCCTAGGGGTTTCGGTCGGGGAGCTGTTTTTT. Translated: CASSLPLGVSVGELFF.

This chain joins TRBV5-1 and TRBJ2-2, with D possibly TRBD1 on 5 matching bases. Trimming pared 1 base from V and 4 bases from J, leaving 11 bases between. Germline V gene data show CDR1 as SGHRS and CDR2 as YFSETQ. The CDR3 totals 15 residues. CDR3 nucleotide sequence: TGCGCCAGCAGCTTGTCGTCAGGGTTCACCGGGGAGCTGTTTTTT. Translated, it gives CASSLSSGFTGELFF.

V is TRBV18 and J is TRBJ2-1; D might be TRBD1 (6 bases). Between the trimmed V and J ends, which lost 1 base and 0 bases, there was a span of 13 bases. Per the germline V gene, CDR1 is KGHSH and CDR2 is LQKENI. The CDR3 is 17 residues long. The CDR3 coding sequence is TGTGCCAGCTCACCACGGGACACCTCGAGCTCCTACAATGAGCAGTTCTTC. Its protein is CASSPRDTSSSYNEQFF. The full variable domain, rest sourced from reference TRBV18 and TRBJ2-1, is NAGVMQNPRHLVRRRGQEARLRCSPMKGHSHVYWYRQLPEEGLKFMVYLQKENIIDESGMPKERFSAEFPKEGPSILRIQQVVRGDSAAYFCASSPRDTSSSYNEQFFGPGTRLTVL.

The gene calls are TRBV29-1 and TRBJ1-2; D gene unclear. The CDR3 loop spans 14 amino acids. The V end lost 6 bases, the J end lost 3 bases, and 17 bases lay between the germline ends. Germline CDR1 reads SQVTM; CDR2 reads ANQGSEA. CDR3 nucleotide sequence: TGCAGCGTGAAAGAGCAAAATGGGGACTATGGCTACACCTTC. This codes for CSVKEQNGDYGYTF.

The V call is TRBV5-1, the J call TRBJ2-5, with D tentatively TRBD2 (6 bases). Trimming pared 1 base from V and 2 bases from J, leaving 12 bases between. The CDR3 is 15 residues long. The V gene's germline CDR1 is SGHRS and CDR2 YFSETQ. The CDR3 is CASSLYASEQETQYF. Here the CDR3 DNA reads TGCGCCAGCAGCTTGTATGCTAGCGAGCAAGAGACCCAGTACTTC.

The rearrangement links TRBV2 to TRBJ1-5, with D perhaps matching TRBD1 (5 bases). The CDR3 is made up of 15 amino acids. Trimming left V 3 bases short and J 5 bases short, with 14 bases between. Germline CDR1 SNHLY, CDR2 FYNNEI. For the CDR3, the DNA is TGTGCCAGCAGTGACTCAAGACAGAGTTATCAGCCCCAGCATTTT. It is translated as CASSDSRQSYQPQHF. Full variable domain (remainder filled in from reference TRBV2 and TRBJ1-5): EPEVTQTPSHQVTQMGQEVILRCVPISNHLYFYWYRQILGQKVEFLVSFYNNEISEKSEIFDDQFSVERPDGSNFTLKIRSTKLEDSAMYFCASSDSRQSYQPQHFGDGTRLSIL.

The CDR3 here is CASSSGASTDTQYF. CDR3 nucleotides: TGCGCCAGCAGCTCGGGGGCGAGCACAGATACGCAGTATTTT. The V call is TRBV4-3, the J call TRBJ2-3; D is perhaps TRBD1 or TRBD2 (6 bases each). V shed 5 bases and J shed 0 bases, with 9 bases lying between them. The CDR3 is 14 amino acids. Germline V gene sequence: CDR1 LGHNA, CDR2 YSLEER.

V and J are TRBV6-1 and TRBJ2-7, with TRBD2 matching 8 bases. With V trimmed by 4 bases and J by 5 bases, 10 bases remained unmatched. CDR1 and CDR2 (germline): MNHNS, SASEGT. The CDR3 is 15 amino acids. The CDR3 sequence: CASSAGGLGNHEQYF. The DNA for the CDR3 is TGTGCCAGCAGTGCGGGGGGACTAGGCAACCACGAGCAGTACTTC.

The CDR3 nucleotides are TGTGCCAGCAGTTTATACGCCGGGGAGCTGTTTTTT. It is translated as CASSLYAGELFF. This rearrangement joins TRBV28 to TRBJ2-2; D is uncertain. The germline V gene encodes CDR1 MDHEN and CDR2 SYDVKM. V lost 1 base and J lost 6, with 3 bases in between. The CDR3 is made up of 12 amino acids.

The CDR3 reads CASSVAFQNTEAFF. For the CDR3, the DNA is TGTGCCAGCAGCGTAGCTTTTCAGAACACTGAAGCTTTCTTT. The chain has TRBV9 and TRBJ1-1; D call uncertain. CDR1 SGDLS and CDR2 YYNGEE come from the germline V gene. Trimming took 0 bases from V and 1 from J, leaving 7 bases between them. The CDR3 is 14 amino acids.

The chain employs TRBV4-3 and TRBJ2-1; no clear D. The CDR3 totals 14 residues. Germline V CDR1 and CDR2: LGHNA, YSLEER. Trimming shortened V by 0 bases and J by 7 bases, and 10 bases separated the two germline ends. CDR3: CASSQDVRMNEQFF. The CDR3 nucleotides read TGCGCCAGCAGCCAAGATGTAAGAATGAATGAGCAGTTCTTC.

The rearrangement links TRBV5-1 to TRBJ2-1; D gene uncertain. The CDR3 sequence is 16 residues long. Germline CDR1 reads SGHRS; CDR2 reads YFSETQ. Trimming left V 0 bases short and J 0 bases short, with 10 bases between. CDR3 loop: CASSLGAASSYNEQFF. CDR3 DNA: TGCGCCAGCAGCTTGGGGGCGGCCAGCTCCTACAATGAGCAGTTCTTC.